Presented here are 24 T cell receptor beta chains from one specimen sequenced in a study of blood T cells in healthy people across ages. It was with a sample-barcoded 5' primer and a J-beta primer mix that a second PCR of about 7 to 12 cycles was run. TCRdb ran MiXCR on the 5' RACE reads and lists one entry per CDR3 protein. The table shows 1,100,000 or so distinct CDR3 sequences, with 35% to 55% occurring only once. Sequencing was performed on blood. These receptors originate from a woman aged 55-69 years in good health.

DNA for the CDR3: TGTGCCAGCAGTCCCTCCCTGGGGTACGGGGAGCTGTTTTTT. Its protein product is CASSPSLGYGELFF. The gene calls are TRBV6-5 and TRBJ2-2; D ambiguous. The germline V and J ends were trimmed by 5 bases and 7 bases, with 14 bases remaining between them. The germline V gene encodes CDR1 MNHEY and CDR2 SVGAGI. The CDR3 runs 14 residues.

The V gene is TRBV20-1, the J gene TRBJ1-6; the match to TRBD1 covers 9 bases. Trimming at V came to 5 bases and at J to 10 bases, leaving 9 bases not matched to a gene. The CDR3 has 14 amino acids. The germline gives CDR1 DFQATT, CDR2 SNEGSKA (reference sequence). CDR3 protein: CSARLGQGSSPLHF. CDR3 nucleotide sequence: TGCAGTGCTCGCCTGGGACAGGGTTCATCACCCCTCCACTTT.

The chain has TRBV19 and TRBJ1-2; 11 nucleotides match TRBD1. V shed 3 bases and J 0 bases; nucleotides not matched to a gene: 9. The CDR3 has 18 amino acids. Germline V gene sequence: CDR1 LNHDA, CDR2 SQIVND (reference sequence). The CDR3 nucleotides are TGTGCCAGTAGTATCGATGGACAGGGGGCTGAATCTAACTATGGCTACACCTTC. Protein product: CASSIDGQGAESNYGYTF.

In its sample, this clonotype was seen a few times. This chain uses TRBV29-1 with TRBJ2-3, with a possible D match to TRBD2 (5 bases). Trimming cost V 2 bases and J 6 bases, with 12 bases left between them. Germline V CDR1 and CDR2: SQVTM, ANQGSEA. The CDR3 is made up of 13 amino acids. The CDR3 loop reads CSVEREFVDTQYF. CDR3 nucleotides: TGCAGCGTTGAAAGGGAGTTTGTTGATACGCAGTATTTT.

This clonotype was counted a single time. Written as DNA, the CDR3 is TGTGCCAGCAGTATGGAGGTAGCGGGAGGTGAGCAGTACTTC. It specifies CASSMEVAGGEQYF. The rearrangement links TRBV12-3 or TRBV12-4 to TRBJ2-5; 10 nucleotides match TRBD2. This CDR3 is built from 14 residues. V trimming: 5 bases; J trimming: 11 bases; junction bases outside the gene matches: 11.

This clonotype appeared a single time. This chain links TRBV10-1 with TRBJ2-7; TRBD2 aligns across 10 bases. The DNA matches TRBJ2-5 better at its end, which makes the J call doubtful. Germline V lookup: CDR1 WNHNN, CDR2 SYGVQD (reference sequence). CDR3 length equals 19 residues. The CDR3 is CASSEGFPSGSRDEETQYF. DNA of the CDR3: TGCGCCAGCAGTGAGGGGTTTCCTAGCGGGAGTCGAGACGAAGAGACCCAGTACTTC.

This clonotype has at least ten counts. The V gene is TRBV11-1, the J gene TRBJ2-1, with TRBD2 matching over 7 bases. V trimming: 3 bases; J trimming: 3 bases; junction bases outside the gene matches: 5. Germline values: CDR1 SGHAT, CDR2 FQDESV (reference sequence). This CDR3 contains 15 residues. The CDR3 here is CASSLGLADYNEQFF. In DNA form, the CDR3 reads TGTGCCAGCAGCTTGGGGCTAGCGGACTACAATGAGCAGTTCTTC.

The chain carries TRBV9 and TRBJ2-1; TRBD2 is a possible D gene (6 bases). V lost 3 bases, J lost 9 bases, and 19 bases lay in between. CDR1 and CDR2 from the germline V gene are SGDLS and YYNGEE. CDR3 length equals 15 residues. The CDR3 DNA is TGTGCCAGCAGCGCCGAAAGGACTAACGGGGTTGAGCAGTTCTTC. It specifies CASSAERTNGVEQFF.

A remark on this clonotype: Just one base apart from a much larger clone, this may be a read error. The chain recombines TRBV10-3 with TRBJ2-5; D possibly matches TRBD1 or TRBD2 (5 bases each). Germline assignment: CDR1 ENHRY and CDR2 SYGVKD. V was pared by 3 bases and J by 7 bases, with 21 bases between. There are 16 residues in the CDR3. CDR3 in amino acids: CAISDIRGRQIGTQYF. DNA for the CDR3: TGTGCCATCAGTGACATCCGGGGCAGGCAAATCGGGACCCAGTACTTC.

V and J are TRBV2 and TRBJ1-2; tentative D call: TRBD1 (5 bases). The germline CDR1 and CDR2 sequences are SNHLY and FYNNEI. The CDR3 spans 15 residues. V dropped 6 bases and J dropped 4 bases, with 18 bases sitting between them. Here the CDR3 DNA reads TGTGCCAGCAGGTTTGTGGCCGCCGGGGGCTATGGCTACACCTTC. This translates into CASRFVAAGGYGYTF.

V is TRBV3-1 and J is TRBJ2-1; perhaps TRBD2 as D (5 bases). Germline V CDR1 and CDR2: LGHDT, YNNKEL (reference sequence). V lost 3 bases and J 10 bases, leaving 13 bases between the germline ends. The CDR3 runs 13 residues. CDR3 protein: CASSHGVAYEQFF. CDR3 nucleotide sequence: TGTGCCAGCAGCCACGGGGTAGCCTACGAGCAGTTCTTC.

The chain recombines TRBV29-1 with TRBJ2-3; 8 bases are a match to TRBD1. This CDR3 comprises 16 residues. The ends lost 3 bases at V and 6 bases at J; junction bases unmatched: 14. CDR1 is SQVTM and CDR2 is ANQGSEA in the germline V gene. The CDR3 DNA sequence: TGCAGCGTTGAGGGGGCCACAGGGGGATTGGTTGATACGCAGTATTTT. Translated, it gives CSVEGATGGLVDTQYF.

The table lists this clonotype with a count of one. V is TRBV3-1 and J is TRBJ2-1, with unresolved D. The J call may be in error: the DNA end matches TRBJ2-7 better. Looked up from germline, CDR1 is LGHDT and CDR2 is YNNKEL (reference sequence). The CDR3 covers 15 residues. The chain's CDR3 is CASSPNTGSYNEQYF. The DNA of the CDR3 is TGTGCCAGCAGCCCGAATACGGGCTCCTACAATGAGCAGTACTTC.

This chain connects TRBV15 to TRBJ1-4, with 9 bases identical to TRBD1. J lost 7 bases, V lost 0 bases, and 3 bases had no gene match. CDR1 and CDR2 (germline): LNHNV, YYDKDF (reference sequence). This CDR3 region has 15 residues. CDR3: CATSRDLTGGEKLFF. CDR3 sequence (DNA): TGTGCCACCAGCAGAGATTTGACAGGGGGTGAAAAACTGTTTTTT.

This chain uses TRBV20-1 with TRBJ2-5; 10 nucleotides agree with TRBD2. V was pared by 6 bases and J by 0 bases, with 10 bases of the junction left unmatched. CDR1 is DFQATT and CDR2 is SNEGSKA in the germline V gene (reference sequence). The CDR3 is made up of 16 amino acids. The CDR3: CSAETGTSVYQETQYF. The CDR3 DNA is TGCAGTGCGGAGACTGGGACTAGCGTGTACCAAGAGACCCAGTACTTC.

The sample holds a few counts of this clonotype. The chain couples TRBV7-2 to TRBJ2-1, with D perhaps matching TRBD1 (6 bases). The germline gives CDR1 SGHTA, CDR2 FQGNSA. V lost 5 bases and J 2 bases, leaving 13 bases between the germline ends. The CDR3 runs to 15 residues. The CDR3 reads CASSQGDTTYNEQFF. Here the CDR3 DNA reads TGTGCCAGCAGCCAAGGGGACACAACCTACAATGAGCAGTTCTTC.

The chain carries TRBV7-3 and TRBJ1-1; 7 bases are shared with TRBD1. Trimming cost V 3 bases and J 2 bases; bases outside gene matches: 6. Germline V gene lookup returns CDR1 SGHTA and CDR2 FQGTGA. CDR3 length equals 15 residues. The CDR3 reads CASSLDRTLNTEAFF. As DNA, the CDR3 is TGTGCCAGCAGCTTGGACAGGACACTTAACACTGAAGCTTTCTTT.

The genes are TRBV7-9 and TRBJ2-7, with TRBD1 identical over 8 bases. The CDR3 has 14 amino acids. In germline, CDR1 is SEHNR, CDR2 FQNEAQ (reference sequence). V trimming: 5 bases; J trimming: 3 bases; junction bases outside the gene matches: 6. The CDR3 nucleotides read TGTGCCAGCAGCACCGGGACAGGCCACTACGAGCAGTACTTC. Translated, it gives CASSTGTGHYEQYF.

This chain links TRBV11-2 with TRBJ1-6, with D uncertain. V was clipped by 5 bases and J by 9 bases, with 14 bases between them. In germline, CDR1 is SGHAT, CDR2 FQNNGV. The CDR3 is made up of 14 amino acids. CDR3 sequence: CASSLLDLGSPLHF. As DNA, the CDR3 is TGTGCCAGCAGCCTCCTGGATTTAGGTTCACCCCTCCACTTT.

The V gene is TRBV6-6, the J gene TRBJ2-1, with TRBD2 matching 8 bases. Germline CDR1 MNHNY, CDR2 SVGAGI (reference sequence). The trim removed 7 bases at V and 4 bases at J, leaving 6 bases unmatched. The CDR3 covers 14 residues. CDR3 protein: CASTPAGAYNEQFF. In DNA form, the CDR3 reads TGTGCCAGCACCCCAGCGGGGGCTTACAATGAGCAGTTCTTC.

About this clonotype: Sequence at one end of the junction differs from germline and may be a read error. The CDR3 coding sequence is TGTGCCAGCAGCTACGGACAGGGCGAGACTAATGAAGAACTGTTTTTT. As protein: CASSYGQGETNEELFF. This chain uses TRBV4-2 with TRBJ1-4, with 8 bases identical to TRBD1. The CDR3 consists of 16 residues. Germline V gene lookup returns CDR1 LGHNA and CDR2 YNFKEQ.

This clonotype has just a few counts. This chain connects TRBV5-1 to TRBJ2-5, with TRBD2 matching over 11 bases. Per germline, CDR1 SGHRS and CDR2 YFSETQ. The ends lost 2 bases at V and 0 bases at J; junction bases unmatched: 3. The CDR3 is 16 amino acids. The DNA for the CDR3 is TGCGCCAGCAGCTTCGCTAGCGGGAGGTACCAAGAGACCCAGTACTTC. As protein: CASSFASGRYQETQYF. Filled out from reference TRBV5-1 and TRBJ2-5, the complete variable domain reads KAGVTQTPRYLIKTRGQQVTLSCSPISGHRSVSWYQQTPGQGLQFLFEYFSETQRNKGNFPGRFSGRQFSNSRSEMNVSTLELGDSALYLCASSFASGRYQETQYFGPGTRLLVL.

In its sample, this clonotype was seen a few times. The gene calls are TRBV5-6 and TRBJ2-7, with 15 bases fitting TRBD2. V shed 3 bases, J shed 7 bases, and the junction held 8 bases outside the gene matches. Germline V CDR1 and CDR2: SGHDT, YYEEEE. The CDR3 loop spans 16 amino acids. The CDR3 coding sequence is TGTGCCAGCAGCTACCGGACTAGCGGGAGGGCCAATGAGCAGTACTTC. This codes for CASSYRTSGRANEQYF.

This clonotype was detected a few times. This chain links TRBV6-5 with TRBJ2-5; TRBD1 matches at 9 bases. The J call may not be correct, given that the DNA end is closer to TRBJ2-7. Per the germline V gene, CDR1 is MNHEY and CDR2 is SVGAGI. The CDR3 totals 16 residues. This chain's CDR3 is CASSYSMGQGLNEQYF. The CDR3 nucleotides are TGTGCCAGCAGTTACTCGATGGGACAGGGTCTCAACGAGCAGTACTTC.